One and the same sample provided the 7 T cell receptor beta chains below, sequenced in a study of beta chain features in type 1 diabetes (dated by TCRdb to the late 2010s). The library relied on the immunoSEQ multiplex PCR assay. All of the isolated RNA was reverse transcribed with the High Capacity cDNA Reverse Transcription Kit, so expressed TCRB transcripts were sequenced. The immuneACCESS repertoire file appears here via TCRdb, limited to in-frame rearrangements. These files lack a portion of the clones; in checked studies, under half of the deficit traces to unresolved V genes, and the cause of the others is not known. Across this sample there are about 150,000 clones, with under 60% seen only once. Roughly 0.42% of the sample goes to the ten largest clones. The specimen was Tregs from blood. The cell subset or site label here, explained by the study, means: regulatory CD4+ T cells. Every receptor here comes from a man aged 18-30 years in good health.

The CDR3 nucleotides read TGTGCCAGCAAAATTGGGGCCGGCTACGAGCAGTACTTC. It is translated as CASKIGAGYEQYF. V gene TRBV5-4 combines with J gene TRBJ2-7; maybe TRBD1 (5 bases). The ends were cut back, 6 bases at V and 3 bases at J, with 13 bases in the middle. The germline CDR1 and CDR2 sequences are SGHNT and YYREEE (reference sequence). This CDR3 spans 13 amino acids.

This CDR3 is CASSLPRAGTDTQYF. In DNA form, the CDR3 reads TGTGCCAGCAGCTTGCCTCGCGCGGGCACAGATACGCAGTATTTT. The rearrangement uses TRBV7-2 and TRBJ2-3; D not resolved. The CDR3 runs 15 residues. The germline V gene has CDR1 SGHTA and CDR2 FQGNSA. Trimming pared 3 bases from V and 1 base from J, leaving 11 bases between. Variable domain in full (rest from reference TRBV7-2 and TRBJ2-3): GAGVSQSPSNKVTEKGKDVELRCDPISGHTALYWYRQSLGQGLEFLIYFQGNSAPDKSGLPSDRFSAERTGGSVSTLTIQRTQQEDSAVYLCASSLPRAGTDTQYFGPGTRLTVL.

The chain links TRBV28 to TRBJ2-4; 7 nucleotides align to TRBD1. In germline, CDR1 is MDHEN, CDR2 SYDVKM. With V trimmed by 5 bases and J by 5 bases, 18 bases remained unmatched. The CDR3 consists of 18 residues. This CDR3 reads CASSPWGRGLLAQNIQYF. For the CDR3, the DNA is TGTGCCAGCAGTCCTTGGGGCAGGGGGTTGCTGGCCCAAAACATTCAGTACTTC.

This chain uses TRBV29-1 with TRBJ2-5; a possible D gene is TRBD2 (5 bases). Germline CDR1 is SQVTM and CDR2 is ANQGSEA. With 4 bases removed from V and 0 bases from J, the gap between germline ends came to 15 bases. This CDR3 spans 15 amino acids. This CDR3 is CSVASLGVYQETQYF. In nucleotides, the CDR3 is TGCAGCGTTGCCTCACTAGGAGTGTACCAAGAGACCCAGTACTTC.

The rearrangement joins TRBV9 to TRBJ1-1, with a weak D call TRBD1 (5 bases). Germline V CDR1 and CDR2: SGDLS, YYNGEE. This CDR3 contains 14 residues. Trimming removed 6 bases from V and 1 base from J, with 13 bases in between. The DNA of the CDR3 is TGTGCCAGCAACCAGGGTAATGCGAACACTGAAGCTTTCTTT. As protein: CASNQGNANTEAFF.

CDR3 protein: CASSTLSYEQYF. The CDR3 DNA reads as TGTGCCAGCAGTACCCTTAGCTACGAGCAGTACTTC. The chain carries TRBV6-6 and TRBJ2-7; D uncertain. Germline V gene sequence: CDR1 MNHNY, CDR2 SVGAGI (reference sequence). V was clipped by 5 bases and J by 3 bases, with 8 bases between them. The CDR3 runs to 12 residues.

This clone was counted a few times. This sequence joins TRBV5-6 and TRBJ1-1, with TRBD1 matching over 7 bases. The CDR3 has 17 residues. V was pared by 1 base and J by 5 bases, with 14 bases of the junction left unmatched. CDR1 and CDR2 from the germline V gene are SGHDT and YYEEEE. CDR3 region: CASSLFLQGRAGTEAFF. DNA for the CDR3: TGTGCCAGCAGCTTGTTTCTACAGGGGCGTGCGGGGACTGAAGCTTTCTTT.